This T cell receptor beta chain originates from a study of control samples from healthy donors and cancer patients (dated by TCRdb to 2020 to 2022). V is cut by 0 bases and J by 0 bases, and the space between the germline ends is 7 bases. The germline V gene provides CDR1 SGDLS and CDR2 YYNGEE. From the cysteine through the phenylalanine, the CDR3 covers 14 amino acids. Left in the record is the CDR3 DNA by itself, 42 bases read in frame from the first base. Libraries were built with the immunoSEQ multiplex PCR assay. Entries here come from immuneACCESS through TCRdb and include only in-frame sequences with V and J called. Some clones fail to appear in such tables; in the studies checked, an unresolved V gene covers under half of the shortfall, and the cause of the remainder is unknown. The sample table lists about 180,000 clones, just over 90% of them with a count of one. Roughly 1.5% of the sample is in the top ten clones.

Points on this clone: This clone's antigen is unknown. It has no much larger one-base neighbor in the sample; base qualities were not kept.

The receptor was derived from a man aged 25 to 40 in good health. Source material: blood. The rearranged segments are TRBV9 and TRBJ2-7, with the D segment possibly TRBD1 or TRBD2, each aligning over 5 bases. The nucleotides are TGTGCCAGCAGCGTAGCGGGGACCTCCTACGAGCAGTACTTC. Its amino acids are CASSVAGTSYEQYF.